Given below is one T cell receptor (beta chain) in context. Its antigen is unknown. Base-call qualities are not available, and no considerably larger clone is one nucleotide away. Reading from cysteine to phenylalanine, the CDR3 counts 13 amino acids. Just the 39-base CDR3 DNA is kept, in frame starting at base 1. Looking up the germline V gene yields CDR1 SGHNT and CDR2 YENEEA. Trimming accounts for 4 bases at V and 3 bases at J, while the number of junction bases matched to no gene is 2. The data were obtained in a study of cytomegalovirus exposure and HLA in healthy donors (dated by TCRdb to about 2017). In terms of the full investigation: An earlier analysis of approximately 590 of the donors reported 250 to 300 Gb of sequence data and some 120 million unique TCR beta sequences from about 200 million T cells. Roughly five DR-DQ haplotypes were handled as single units for association and clustering because linkage in the cohort was strong. Every repertoire in the discovery cohort had been generated on one and the same sequencing platform. Alongside the repertoire data, information on donor age, sex, ethnicity and CMV serostatus was compiled. An early release covering roughly 640 HLA-typed donors comprised 250 to 350 gigabases of sequencing data and around 80 million unique TCR sequences. The aim of the study was to test whether cataloging public T cell receptors could identify signatures of past pathogen exposure. The genetic ancestry cluster associated with self-reported Caucasian donors included 80% to 90% of the 398 genotyped donors. Among several hundred genotyped donors of the cohort, an average of roughly 230,000 unique TCR beta nucleotide sequences was sequenced per donor, of which about 19% were non-productive. The T cell repertoires of around 730 subjects were profiled by immunosequencing and related to cytomegalovirus serostatus. In a later analysis, previously published TCR beta repertoires from several hundred donors were re-analyzed and high-resolution HLA genotyping was added so that TCR occurrence patterns could be studied. The number of donors typed differed by locus, with about 620-630 for A, B, C, DRB1 and DQB1, around 520 for DQA1, some 570 for DPA1, and approximately 470 for DPB1. In an earlier analysis of 587 of the donors, high-throughput TCR beta sequencing was used to judge whether each TCR beta V gene segment behaved as functional or pseudogenic. To predict cytomegalovirus infection status, the study brought together high-throughput TCR immunosequencing, statistical association of individual TCRs with disease status, and machine learning. Rather than using new phenotypic data, the later analysis identified candidate immune exposures from TCR beta sequences and from how often those sequences occurred across donors. A later genetic analysis used genome-wide SNP genotypes for 398 of the 666 donors, treating that subset as a discovery cohort. HLA typing included class I and class II loci at four-digit resolution. In addition to the first cohort of approximately 650 subjects, a separate validation cohort of approximately 130 different subjects was used.

The receptor library was made with the immunoSEQ multiplex PCR assay. For the multiplex PCR, a mixture combining 60 forward primers for TCR Vbeta segments and 13 reverse primers for TCR Jbeta segments was used. Amplification of the CDR3 region of rearranged TCR beta genes was performed with a multiplex PCR assay on genomic DNA. Amplified TCR beta libraries were sequenced as 87-base-pair reads on the Illumina HiSeq System. The study's own analysis went as follows. A later analysis counted some 74 million unique TCR beta chains across the 670 or so repertoires, and some 12 million of these chains were shared by at least two donors. Raw reads were error-corrected and collapsed into unique sequences with a nearest-neighbor algorithm that merged closely related sequences to remove PCR and sequencing errors. V, D and J gene segments were assigned by aligning CDR3 sequences to IMGT reference sequences. Each retained sequence needed at least a six-nucleotide match to both a V gene segment and a J gene segment. Rearrangements were classified as productive when the CDR3 lacked stop codons and remained in frame with V and J, and all other rearrangements were classified as non-productive. CDR3 was defined according to IMGT convention as the region running from the second conserved V-encoded cysteine to the conserved J-encoded phenylalanine. In an earlier analysis of some 550 of the donors, sequences lacking an unambiguous match to a single V gene segment were excluded. An earlier analysis of about 590 of the donors classified V segments as functional when productive rearrangements were above 56.7% and as segregating when the standard deviation between donors was above 5%. A statistical classification framework was developed to diagnose cytomegalovirus status using the catalog of TCR beta chain sequences. In a later analysis, TCR nucleotide sequences were compared against IMGT/GENE-DB human TR gene sequences so that V and J genes could be assigned. The TCRdist pipeline was used in a later analysis to assign CDR3 sequences and most-parsimonious VDJ recombination scenarios. In a later analysis, each TCR beta chain was defined by its CDR3 amino acid sequence together with its V-gene family, and reads lacking a unique V-gene family were excluded. As a way to deal with suspected cross-contamination and a sequencing artifact, a later analysis dropped nearly 600 nucleotide sequences that were highly shared and had low generation probability. A later analysis calculated a clonal expansion index for each public chain from normalized within-repertoire ranks of inferred template counts. A later analysis computed generation probabilities with a VDJ recombination model fitted to out-of-frame rearrangements, and checked the results against IGoR. A later analysis scored TCR-TCR, TCR-HLA and TCR-CMV co-occurrence with hypergeometric tests, applying a repertoire-size bias correction to TCR pairs. False discovery rates were estimated in a later analysis by permuting HLA or CMV assignments 20 times. In a later analysis, co-occurring TCRs were grouped using DBSCAN, with TCRdist sequence similarity added in when clustering inside HLA-allele-positive subsets. Repertoires with fewer than 30,000 or more than 120,000 public chains, plus five repertoires with anomalous nucleotide sharing, were excluded from co-occurrence clustering. TCRdb mirrors the immuneACCESS table, restricted to in-frame sequences. Some clones are absent from its copies; in checked studies, under half trace to an unresolved V gene, and the reason for the others is unknown. That table furnishes V, J and clone size, whereas the DNA furnished D and trimming. Present in this sample are about 90,000 clones, approximately 90% of which were seen just once. In total, the top ten clones hold roughly 2.2% of the sample.

The cohort comprised 666 healthy bone marrow donors. All cohort members were sampled while nominally healthy, although unrecorded immune exposures were likely present. The donor tested CMV seronegative and was one of the 352 seronegative cohort members. Every donor gave a peripheral blood sample, and the peripheral blood mononuclear cells from that sample were used for TCR beta sequencing. Genomic DNA was extracted from the blood cell samples with the Qiagen DNeasy Blood Extraction Kit. What the work shows at the level of the full study, not this receptor alone: CMV serostatus was the only immune exposure information available for the cohort. In a later analysis, several top co-occurrence clusters were reported to appear linked to parvovirus B19, influenza, CMV and Epstein-Barr virus. A later analysis found that TCR association rates varied across HLA loci, with DRB1 alleles showing the most associated TCRs and HLA-C alleles the fewest. Linkage disequilibrium might explain the correlated functional status among segregating V segments, but an unknown experimental factor could not be ruled out. A later analysis associated 16,951 TCR beta sequences with specific HLA alleles at a false discovery rate of 0.05. According to a later genetic analysis, donors in an Asian-associated ancestry cluster had fewer N-insertions in productive TCRs than the roughly 700-donor mean. In the study, about 150 TCR beta chains were listed as associated with cytomegalovirus. The 87-base-pair reads could not distinguish some IMGT-functional V segments, including TRBV6-2 and TRBV6-3, so those segments were excluded. The cohort was sequenced for TCR beta chains only, and without alpha or paired-chain data the features that could be detected were limited. It was suggested by the authors that the approach could potentially be generalized to other disease states and immunological phenotypes. The earlier analysis of a few hundred of the donors excluded about 16 rarely observed V segments, including chromosome 9 orphons, because counts were too low. The classifier was reported to diagnose cytomegalovirus status with high specificity and sensitivity in both the original cohort and the validation cohort. Compared with equally common non-associated chains, HLA-associated TCR beta chains in a later analysis were more clonally expanded and had lower generation probabilities. A further reported finding was that TCR beta sequences accurately predicted the HLA-A and HLA-B alleles for most subjects in the first cohort. Because some donors lacked HLA typing at each locus, the association tests relied only on the typed subset. When HLA alleles, especially DR and DQ, strongly co-occurred, TCR associations were difficult to assign to individual alleles. An association between a missense DCLRE1C variant and V-gene and J-gene trimming of TCR beta chains was found in a later genetic analysis and replicated in an independent cohort. Sequencing depth was assumed to be roughly uniform across donors in the presence/absence analyses, though that assumption may not hold. Most TCR sequences were seen in very few donors, while some public TCRs were found in many individuals. A few of the identified cytomegalovirus-associated TCR beta chains were confirmed in vitro to be specific for cytomegalovirus antigens. Broadly in line with IMGT annotations, most TCR beta V segments showed up in productive rearrangements about 90% or about 30% of the time in an earlier analysis of 450 to 750 of the donors. According to a later analysis, most CMV-associated TCR beta chains appeared to be HLA-restricted, and the HLA associations seemed to be driven largely by CMV exposure. The sequencing pipeline was judged likely to have produced a cluster of highly shared sequence variants as a technical artifact.

The origin of this receptor is a man younger than 35 in good health and CMV-seronegative. The sequenced sample was PBMCs. The chain was built from TRBV11-3 and TRBJ1-1; 7 central nucleotides agree with TRBD1. The CDR3 protein is CASSSQGYTEAFF. The DNA sequence follows: TGTGCCAGCAGCTCACAGGGGTACACTGAAGCTTTCTTT.